Detailed here is one T cell receptor (beta chain). In the authors' methods: Amplification of reference gene primers was used by the study to estimate nucleated cell counts. Method: immunoSEQ multiplex PCR; TCRdb's copy keeps in-frame clones and lacks some. For V, J and clone size, that table is used; D and trimming come from the DNA. The profile covers some 100,000 clones, with around nine tenths appearing a single time and approximately 10% taken by the ten largest. This sample is part of a study of blood T cell repertoires in COVID-19. Study context: PBMCs, B-cell-depleted T cells, or T cells were the source of the cDNA or gDNA that made up the material.

The CDR3 consists of 14 residues. CDR1 is SEHNR, CDR2 FQNEAQ, per germline (reference sequence). V was shortened by 3 bases and J by 1 base, with 9 bases between the two germline ends. This receptor was taken from a man aged 50-59 years with acute or convalescent COVID-19. This rearrangement joins TRBV7-9 to TRBJ1-2; D gene unclear. The sequenced sample was peripheral blood. In DNA form, the CDR3 reads TGTGCCAGCAGCTTTACGAACAGTAACTATGGCTACACCTTC. Translation gives CASSFTNSNYGYTF.